A selection of T cell receptor beta chains follows, all from one sample in a study of blood T cell repertoires in COVID-19. Measured with immunoSEQ multiplex PCR; TCRdb has only the in-frame clones, and not every one. The sample lists fewer than 250,000 clones, approximately 87% occurring once. Sequenced input: peripheral blood. These receptors all come from a woman in her sixties or seventies with active or convalescent COVID-19. CDR3s include the opening cysteine and the closing phenylalanine or tryptophan. D genes are given only for firm matches. Size is stated for part of the rows, as once, few or many counts, or as a class when the clone is expanded.

V gene	clone size	D gene	J gene	CDR3 DNA	CDR3 protein
TRBV5-6	.	TRBD2	TRBJ2-1	TGTGCCAGCAGCCGATTATCTAGCGGGGGGACCTACAATGAGCAGTTCTTC	CASSRLSSGGTYNEQFF
TRBV19	.	TRBD2	TRBJ2-5	TGTGCCAGTAGTTTCCAAGCGGGGGGTGGAGAGACCCAGTACTTC	CASSFQAGGGETQYF
TRBV7-8	once	.	TRBJ2-5	TGTGCCAGCCGAGACAGGAACCAAGAGACCCAGTACTTC	CASRDRNQETQYF
TRBV9	.	.	TRBJ1-1	TGTGCCAGCAGCGTAGTCTCCGGGGGGAAAGCTTTCTTT	CASSVVSGGKAFF
TRBV5-1	once	TRBD2	TRBJ2-1	TGCGCCAGCAGCTTGGGTCCTAGCGGGTTAAACAATGAGCAGTTCTTC	CASSLGPSGLNNEQFF
TRBV24-1	few	TRBD2	TRBJ2-3	TGTGCCACCAGTGATTCCGGGACTAGCGGGGGCTACACAGATACGCAGTATTTT	CATSDSGTSGGYTDTQYF
TRBV4-2	.	TRBD1	TRBJ1-2	TGTGCCAGCAGCCAAGAACAGGGGGCAGCTAACTATGGCTACACCTTC	CASSQEQGAANYGYTF
TRBV27	.	.	TRBJ2-2	TGTGCCAGCAGTTTACGTCGAGACGGGAGCACCGGGGAGCTGTTTTTT	CASSLRRDGSTGELFF
TRBV4-3	once	.	TRBJ2-1	TGCGCCAGCAGCCAAGATGCAAATTGGGGAGATGTCAATGAGCAGTTCTTC	CASSQDANWGDVNEQFF
TRBV18	.	.	TRBJ2-1	TGTGCCAGCTCACCACGGACGGGGGGCTCGCCCCTTGAGCAGTTCTTC	CASSPRTGGSPLEQFF
TRBV5-1	.	TRBD2	TRBJ2-1	TGCGCCAGCATACCCCTTGGACTAGCGGGAGAAGGCGAGCAGTTCTTC	CASIPLGLAGEGEQFF
TRBV3-1/TRBV3-2	few	.	TRBJ2-2	TGTGCCAGCAGTCCCTCCCTAGCGACAGGGGAGCTGTTTTTT	CASSPSLATGELFF
TRBV5-6	.	.	TRBJ1-4	TGTGCCAGCAGCTACCTGAAGGGGGACATAGATGAAAAACTGTTTTTT	CASSYLKGDIDEKLFF
TRBV27	.	TRBD1	TRBJ1-4	TGTGCCAGCAGTTTATCTCACAGGGGGCATGAAAAACTGTTTTTT	CASSLSHRGHEKLFF
TRBV28	.	.	TRBJ2-3	TGTGCCAGCACCTTAGCAGATACGCAGTATTTT	CASTLADTQYF
TRBV18	once	.	TRBJ2-3	TGTGCCAGCTCACCACGTACAGGGAACACAGATACGCAGTATTTT	CASSPRTGNTDTQYF
TRBV12-3/TRBV12-4	.	TRBD1	TRBJ2-7	TGTGCCAGCAGGGGACAGAACTACGAGCAGTACTTC	CASRGQNYEQYF
TRBV12-3/TRBV12-4	.	.	TRBJ1-1	TGTGCCAGCAGCCGACACTACACTGAAGCTTTCTTT	CASSRHYTEAFF
TRBV19	few	TRBD1	TRBJ2-3	TGTGCCAGTAGTATTCCGGGACAGGGGCCACAGTATTTT	CASSIPGQGPQYF
TRBV5-5	once	.	TRBJ1-6	TGTGCCAGCAGCTTGACAGCCAGCTCCTATAATTCACCCCTCCACTTT	CASSLTASSYNSPLHF
TRBV6-5	.	.	TRBJ2-7	TGTGCCAGCAGTCCGACTCTGGGGACAACCAACGAGCAGTACTTC	CASSPTLGTTNEQYF
TRBV18	.	.	TRBJ2-7	TGTGCCAGCTCACCACCGTCTCGGGGCTCCTACGAGCAGTACTTC	CASSPPSRGSYEQYF
TRBV20-1	.	.	TRBJ2-5	TGCAGTGCGGAGGCGGGAGAGACCCAGTACTTC	CSAEAGETQYF
TRBV3-1/TRBV3-2	.	.	TRBJ1-2	TGTGCCAGCAGCTTTCAGGGATTCCATGGCTACACCTTC	CASSFQGFHGYTF
TRBV4-2	few	.	TRBJ1-4	TGTGCCAGCAGCCCAGGACTTTACCTGGCTAATGAAAAACTGTTTTTT	CASSPGLYLANEKLFF
TRBV28	.	.	TRBJ2-5	TGTGCCAGCAGACGGGGGGCCGTCAAGGGAGAGACCCAGTACTTC	CASRRGAVKGETQYF
TRBV5-6	.	.	TRBJ2-1	TGTGCCAGCAGCTATGGCTATGAGCAGTTCTTC	CASSYGYEQFF
TRBV7-7	.	TRBD2	TRBJ2-1	TGTGCTAGCAGCTTGGGGACTAGCGGGGTAAATGAGCAGTTCTTC	CASSLGTSGVNEQFF
TRBV11-3	.	TRBD1	TRBJ2-3	TGTGCCAGCAGTCGGGACAGTCGCACAGATACGCAGTATTTT	CASSRDSRTDTQYF
TRBV21-1	.	.	TRBJ2-1	TGTGCCAGCAGCAAAGGGGTGTTAGCGGGGCCTCTCTACAATGAGCAGTTCTTC	CASSKGVLAGPLYNEQFF
TRBV18	.	TRBD1	TRBJ2-1	TGTGCCAGCTCACCAATCCTAGGGGGCCCCAAGGGTTCCTACAATGAGCAGTTCTTC	CASSPILGGPKGSYNEQFF
TRBV18	.	TRBD1	TRBJ2-2	TGTGCCAGCTCACCACGGACAGGGGAAGGGGCTAATACCGGGGAGCTGTTTTTT	CASSPRTGEGANTGELFF
TRBV27	once	.	TRBJ2-6	TGTGCCAGCAGCACTAGGGCTGGGGCCAACGTCCTGACTTTC	CASSTRAGANVLTF
TRBV5-4	once	TRBD1	TRBJ2-1	TGTGCCAGCAGCAGGGGACAGCGCAATGAGCAGTTCTTC	CASSRGQRNEQFF
TRBV2	.	TRBD1	TRBJ1-1	TGTGCCAGCACGCCACAGGGGAGCACTGAAGCTTTCTTT	CASTPQGSTEAFF